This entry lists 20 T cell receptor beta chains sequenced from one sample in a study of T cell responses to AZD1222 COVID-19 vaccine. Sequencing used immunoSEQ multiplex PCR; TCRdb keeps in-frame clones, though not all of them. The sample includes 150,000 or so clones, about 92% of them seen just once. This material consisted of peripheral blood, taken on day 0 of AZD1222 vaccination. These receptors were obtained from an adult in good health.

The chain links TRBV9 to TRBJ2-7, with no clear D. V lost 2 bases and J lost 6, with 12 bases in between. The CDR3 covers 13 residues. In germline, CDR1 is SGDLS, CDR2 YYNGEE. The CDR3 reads CASSVNSLGEQYF. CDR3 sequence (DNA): TGTGCCAGCAGCGTCAACTCCTTAGGCGAGCAGTACTTC.

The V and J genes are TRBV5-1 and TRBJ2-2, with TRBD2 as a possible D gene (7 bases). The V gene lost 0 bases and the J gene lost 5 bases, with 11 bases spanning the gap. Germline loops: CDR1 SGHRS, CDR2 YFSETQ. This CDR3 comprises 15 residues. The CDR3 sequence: CASSLEQGGTGELFF. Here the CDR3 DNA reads TGCGCCAGCAGCTTGGAACAGGGAGGGACCGGGGAGCTGTTTTTT.

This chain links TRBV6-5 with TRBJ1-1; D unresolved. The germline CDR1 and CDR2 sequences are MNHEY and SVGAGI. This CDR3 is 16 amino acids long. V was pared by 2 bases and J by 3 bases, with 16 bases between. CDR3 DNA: TGTGCCAGCAGTTACCGTTTTTTTTCGGCGGACACTGAAGCTTTCTTT. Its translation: CASSYRFFSADTEAFF.

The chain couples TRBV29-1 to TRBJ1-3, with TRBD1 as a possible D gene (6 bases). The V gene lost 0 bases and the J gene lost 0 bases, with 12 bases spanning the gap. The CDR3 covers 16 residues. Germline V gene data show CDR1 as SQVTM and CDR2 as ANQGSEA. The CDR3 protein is CSVEDPGGPSGNTIYF. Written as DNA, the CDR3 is TGCAGCGTTGAAGATCCCGGGGGCCCCTCTGGAAACACCATATATTTT. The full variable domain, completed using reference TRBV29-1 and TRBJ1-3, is SAVISQKPSRDICQRGTSLTIQCQVDSQVTMMFWYRQQPGQSLTLIATANQGSEATYESGFVIDKFPISRPNLTFSTLTVSNMSPEDSSIYLCSVEDPGGPSGNTIYFGEGSWLTVV.

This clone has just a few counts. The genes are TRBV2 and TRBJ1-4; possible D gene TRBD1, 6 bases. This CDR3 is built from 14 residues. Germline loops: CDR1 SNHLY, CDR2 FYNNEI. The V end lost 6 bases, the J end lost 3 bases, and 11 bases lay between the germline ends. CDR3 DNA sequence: TGTGCCAGCAGAGACGGACAGCCTAATGAAAAACTGTTTTTT. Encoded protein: CASRDGQPNEKLFF.

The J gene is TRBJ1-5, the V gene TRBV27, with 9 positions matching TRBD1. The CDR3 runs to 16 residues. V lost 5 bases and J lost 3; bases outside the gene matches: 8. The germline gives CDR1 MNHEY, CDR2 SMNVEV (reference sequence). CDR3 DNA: TGTGCCAGCAGTCTCGACGGGACAGGGTACAATCAGCCCCAGCATTTT. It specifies CASSLDGTGYNQPQHF.

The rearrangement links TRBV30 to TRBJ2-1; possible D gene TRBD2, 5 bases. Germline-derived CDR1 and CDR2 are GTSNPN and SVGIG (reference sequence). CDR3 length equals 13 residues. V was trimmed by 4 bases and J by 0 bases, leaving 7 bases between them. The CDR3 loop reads CAWTSHSYNEQFF. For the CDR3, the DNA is TGTGCCTGGACTAGCCACTCCTACAATGAGCAGTTCTTC.

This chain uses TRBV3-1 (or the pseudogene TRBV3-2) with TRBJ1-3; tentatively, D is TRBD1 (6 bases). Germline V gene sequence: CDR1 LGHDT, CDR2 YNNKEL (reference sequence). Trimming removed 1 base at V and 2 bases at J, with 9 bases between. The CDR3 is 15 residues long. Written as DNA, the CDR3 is TGTGCCAGCAGCCAAGTAGGGGGGGCTGGAAACACCATATATTTT. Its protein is CASSQVGGAGNTIYF.

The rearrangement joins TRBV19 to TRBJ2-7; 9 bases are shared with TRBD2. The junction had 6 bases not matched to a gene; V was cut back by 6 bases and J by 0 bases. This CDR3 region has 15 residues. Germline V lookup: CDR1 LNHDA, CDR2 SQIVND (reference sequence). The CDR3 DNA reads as TGTGCCAGTAGCATTGCGGGGGGGCGCTCCTACGAGCAGTACTTC. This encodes CASSIAGGRSYEQYF.

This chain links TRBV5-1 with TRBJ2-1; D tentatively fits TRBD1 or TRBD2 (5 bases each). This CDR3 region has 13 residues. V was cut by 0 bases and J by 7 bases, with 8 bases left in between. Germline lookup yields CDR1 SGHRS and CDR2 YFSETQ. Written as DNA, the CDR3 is TGCGCCAGCAGCTTGGGAGGGGAGAATGAGCAGTTCTTC. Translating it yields CASSLGGENEQFF. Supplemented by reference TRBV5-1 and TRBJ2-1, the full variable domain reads KAGVTQTPRYLIKTRGQQVTLSCSPISGHRSVSWYQQTPGQGLQFLFEYFSETQRNKGNFPGRFSGRQFSNSRSEMNVSTLELGDSALYLCASSLGGENEQFFGPGTRLTVL.

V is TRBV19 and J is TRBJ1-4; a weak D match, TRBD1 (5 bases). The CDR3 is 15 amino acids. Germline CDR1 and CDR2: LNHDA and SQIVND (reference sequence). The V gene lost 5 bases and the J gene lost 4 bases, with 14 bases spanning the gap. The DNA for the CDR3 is TGTGCCAGTAGTCCCAGACAGAGCCATAATGAAAAACTGTTTTTT. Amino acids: CASSPRQSHNEKLFF.

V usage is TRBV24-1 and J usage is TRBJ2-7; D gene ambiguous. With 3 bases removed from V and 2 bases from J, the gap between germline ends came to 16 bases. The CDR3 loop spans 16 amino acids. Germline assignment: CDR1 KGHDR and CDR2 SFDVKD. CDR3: CATSDPADPYPYEQYF. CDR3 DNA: TGTGCCACCAGTGATCCGGCGGACCCCTATCCCTACGAGCAGTACTTC.

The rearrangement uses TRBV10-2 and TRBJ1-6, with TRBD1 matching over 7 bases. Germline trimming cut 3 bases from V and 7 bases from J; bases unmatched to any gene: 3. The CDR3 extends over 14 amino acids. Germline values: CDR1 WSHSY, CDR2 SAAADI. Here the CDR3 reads CASSDRGINSPLHF. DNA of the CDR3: TGCGCCAGCAGTGACAGGGGGATAAATTCACCCCTCCACTTT.

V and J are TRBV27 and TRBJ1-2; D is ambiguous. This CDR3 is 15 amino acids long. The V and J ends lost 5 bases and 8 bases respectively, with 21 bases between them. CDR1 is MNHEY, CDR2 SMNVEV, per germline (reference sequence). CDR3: CASSITGKKKGGYTF. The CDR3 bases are TGTGCCAGCAGTATCACCGGGAAAAAAAAAGGGGGCTACACCTTC.

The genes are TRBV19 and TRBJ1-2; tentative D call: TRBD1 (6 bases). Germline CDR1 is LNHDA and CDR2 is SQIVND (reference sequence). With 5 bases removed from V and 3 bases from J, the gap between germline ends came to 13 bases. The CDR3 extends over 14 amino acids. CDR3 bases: TGTGCCAGTAGTTCGAGGGACATTTACTATGGCTACACCTTC. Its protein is CASSSRDIYYGYTF.

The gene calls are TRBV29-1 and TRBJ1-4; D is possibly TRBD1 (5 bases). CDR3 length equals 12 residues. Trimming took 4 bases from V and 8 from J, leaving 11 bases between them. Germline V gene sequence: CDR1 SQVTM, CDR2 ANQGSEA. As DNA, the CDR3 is TGCAGCGTTGGTGGGACGAGAGAAAAACTGTTTTTT. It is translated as CSVGGTREKLFF.

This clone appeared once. CDR3 bases: TGTGCCAGCAGTTTATCGGGTGGCAGGGCCTACGAGCAGTACTTC. Encoded protein: CASSLSGGRAYEQYF. This chain connects TRBV28 to TRBJ2-7; D perhaps matches TRBD1 (5 bases). The germline CDR1 and CDR2 sequences are MDHEN and SYDVKM. Trimming removed 1 base at V and 2 bases at J, with 12 bases between. This CDR3 comprises 15 residues.

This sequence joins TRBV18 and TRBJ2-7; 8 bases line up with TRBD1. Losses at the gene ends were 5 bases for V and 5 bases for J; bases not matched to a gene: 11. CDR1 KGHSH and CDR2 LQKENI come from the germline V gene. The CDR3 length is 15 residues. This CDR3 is CASSYVRRQGNEQYF. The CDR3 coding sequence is TGTGCCAGCTCATACGTACGGCGACAGGGGAACGAGCAGTACTTC.

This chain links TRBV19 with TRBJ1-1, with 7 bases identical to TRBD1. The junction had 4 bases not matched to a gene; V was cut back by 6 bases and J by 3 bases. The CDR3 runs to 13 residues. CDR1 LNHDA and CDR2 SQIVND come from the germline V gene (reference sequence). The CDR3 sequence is CASRGQKDTEAFF. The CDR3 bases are TGTGCCAGTAGGGGACAGAAGGACACTGAAGCTTTCTTT.

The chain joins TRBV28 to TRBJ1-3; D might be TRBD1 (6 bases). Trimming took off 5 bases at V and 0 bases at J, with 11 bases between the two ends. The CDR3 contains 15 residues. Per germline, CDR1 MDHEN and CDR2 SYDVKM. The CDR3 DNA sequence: TGTGCCAGCAGTCTACAGGGTAACTCTGGAAACACCATATATTTT. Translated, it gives CASSLQGNSGNTIYF.